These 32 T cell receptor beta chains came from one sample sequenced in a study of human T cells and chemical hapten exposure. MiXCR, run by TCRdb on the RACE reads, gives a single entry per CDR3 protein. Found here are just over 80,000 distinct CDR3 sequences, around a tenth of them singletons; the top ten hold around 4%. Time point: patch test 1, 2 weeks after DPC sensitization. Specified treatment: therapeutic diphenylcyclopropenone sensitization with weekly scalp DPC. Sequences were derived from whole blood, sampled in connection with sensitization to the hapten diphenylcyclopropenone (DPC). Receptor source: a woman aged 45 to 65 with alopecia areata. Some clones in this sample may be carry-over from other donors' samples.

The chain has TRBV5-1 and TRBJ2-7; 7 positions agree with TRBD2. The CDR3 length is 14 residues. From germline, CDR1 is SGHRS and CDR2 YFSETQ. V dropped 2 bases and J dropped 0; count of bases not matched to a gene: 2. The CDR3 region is CASSFGLDSYEQYF. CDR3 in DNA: TGCGCCAGCAGCTTTGGACTAGACTCCTACGAGCAGTACTTC.

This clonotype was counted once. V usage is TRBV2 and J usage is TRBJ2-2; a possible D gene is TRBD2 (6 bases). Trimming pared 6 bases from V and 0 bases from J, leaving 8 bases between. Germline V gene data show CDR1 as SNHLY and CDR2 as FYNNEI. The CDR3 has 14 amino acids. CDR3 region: CASRERANTGELFF. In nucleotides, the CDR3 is TGTGCCAGCAGGGAGCGGGCGAACACCGGGGAGCTGTTTTTT.

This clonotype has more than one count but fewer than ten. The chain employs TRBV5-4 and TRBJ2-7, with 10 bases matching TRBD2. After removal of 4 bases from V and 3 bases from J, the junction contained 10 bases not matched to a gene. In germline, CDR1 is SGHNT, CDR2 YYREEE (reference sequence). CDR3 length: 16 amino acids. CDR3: CASSPGGTSGIYEQYF. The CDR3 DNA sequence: TGTGCCAGCAGCCCGGGGGGCACTAGCGGGATCTACGAGCAGTACTTC.

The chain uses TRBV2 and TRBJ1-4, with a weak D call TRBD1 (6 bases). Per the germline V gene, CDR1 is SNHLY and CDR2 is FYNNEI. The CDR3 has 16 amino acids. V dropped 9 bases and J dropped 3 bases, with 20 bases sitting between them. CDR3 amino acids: CASSTGIRTSNEKLFF. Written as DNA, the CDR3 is TGTGCCAGTTCCACAGGGATTCGGACGTCTAATGAAAAACTGTTTTTT. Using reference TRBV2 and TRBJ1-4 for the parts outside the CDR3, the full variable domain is EPEVTQTPSHQVTQMGQEVILRCVPISNHLYFYWYRQILGQKVEFLVSFYNNEISEKSEIFDDQFSVERPDGSNFTLKIRSTKLEDSAMYFCASSTGIRTSNEKLFFGSGTQLSVL.

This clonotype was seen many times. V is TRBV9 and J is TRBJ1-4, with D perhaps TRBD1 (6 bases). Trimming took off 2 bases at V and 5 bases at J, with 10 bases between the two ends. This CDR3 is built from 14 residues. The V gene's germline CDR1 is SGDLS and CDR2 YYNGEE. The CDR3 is CASSVGQGNEKLFF. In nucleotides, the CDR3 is TGTGCCAGCAGCGTTGGGCAGGGGAATGAAAAACTGTTTTTT.

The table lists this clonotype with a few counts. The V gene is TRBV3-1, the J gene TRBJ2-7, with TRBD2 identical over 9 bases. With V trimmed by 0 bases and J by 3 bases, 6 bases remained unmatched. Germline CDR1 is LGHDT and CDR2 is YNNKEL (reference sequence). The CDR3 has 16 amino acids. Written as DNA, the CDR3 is TGTGCCAGCAGCCAAGATGGCACTAGCGGGCGCTACGAGCAGTACTTC. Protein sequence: CASSQDGTSGRYEQYF.

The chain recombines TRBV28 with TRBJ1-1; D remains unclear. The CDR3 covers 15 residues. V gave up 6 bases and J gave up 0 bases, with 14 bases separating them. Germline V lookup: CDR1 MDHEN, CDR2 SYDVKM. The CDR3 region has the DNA TGTGCCAGCAGCAGGTTAGGGCGGATGAACACTGAAGCTTTCTTT. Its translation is CASSRLGRMNTEAFF.

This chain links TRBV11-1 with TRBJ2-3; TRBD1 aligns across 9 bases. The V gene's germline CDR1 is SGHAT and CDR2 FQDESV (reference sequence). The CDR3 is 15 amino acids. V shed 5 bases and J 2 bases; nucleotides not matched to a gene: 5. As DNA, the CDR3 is TGTGCCAGCAGCAGATGGGACAGGGCCACAGATACGCAGTATTTT. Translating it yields CASSRWDRATDTQYF.

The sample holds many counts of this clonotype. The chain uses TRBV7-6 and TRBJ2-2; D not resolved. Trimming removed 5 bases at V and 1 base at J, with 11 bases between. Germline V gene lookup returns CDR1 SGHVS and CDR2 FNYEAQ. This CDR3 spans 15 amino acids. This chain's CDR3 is CASSQTYLNTGELFF. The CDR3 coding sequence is TGTGCCAGCAGCCAGACGTACCTGAACACCGGGGAGCTGTTTTTT.

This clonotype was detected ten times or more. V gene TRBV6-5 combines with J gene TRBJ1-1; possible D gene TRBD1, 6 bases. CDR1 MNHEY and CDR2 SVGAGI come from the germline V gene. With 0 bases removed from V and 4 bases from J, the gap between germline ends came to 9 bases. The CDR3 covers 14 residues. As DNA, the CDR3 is TGTGCCAGCAGTTACTCTCGGGGGCTCACTGAAGCTTTCTTT. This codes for CASSYSRGLTEAFF.

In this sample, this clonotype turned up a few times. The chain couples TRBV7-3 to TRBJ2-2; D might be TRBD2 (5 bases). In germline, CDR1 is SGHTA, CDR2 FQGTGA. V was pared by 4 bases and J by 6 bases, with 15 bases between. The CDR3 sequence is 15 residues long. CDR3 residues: CASSSEARAPGELFF. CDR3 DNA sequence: TGTGCCAGCAGCTCAGAGGCGAGGGCCCCCGGGGAGCTGTTTTTT.

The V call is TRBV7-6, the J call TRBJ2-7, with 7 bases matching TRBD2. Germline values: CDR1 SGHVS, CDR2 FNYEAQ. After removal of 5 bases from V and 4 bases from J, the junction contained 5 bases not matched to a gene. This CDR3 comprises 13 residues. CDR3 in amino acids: CASSRGSQYEQYF. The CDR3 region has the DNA TGTGCCAGCAGCCGCGGGAGTCAGTACGAGCAGTACTTC.

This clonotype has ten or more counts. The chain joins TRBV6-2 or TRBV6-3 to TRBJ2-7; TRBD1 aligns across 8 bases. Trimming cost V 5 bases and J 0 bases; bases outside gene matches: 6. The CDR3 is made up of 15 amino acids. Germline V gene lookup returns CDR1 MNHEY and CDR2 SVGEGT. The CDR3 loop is CASSGFDRGSYEQYF. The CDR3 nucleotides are TGTGCCAGCAGTGGTTTCGACAGGGGCTCCTACGAGCAGTACTTC.

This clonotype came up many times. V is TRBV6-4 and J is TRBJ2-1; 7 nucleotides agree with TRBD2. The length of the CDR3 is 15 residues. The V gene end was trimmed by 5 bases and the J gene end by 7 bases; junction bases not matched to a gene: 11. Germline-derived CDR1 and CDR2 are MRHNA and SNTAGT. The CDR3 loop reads CASSKGGSYGNEQFF. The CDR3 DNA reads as TGTGCCAGCAGTAAAGGCGGGAGCTATGGGAATGAGCAGTTCTTC.

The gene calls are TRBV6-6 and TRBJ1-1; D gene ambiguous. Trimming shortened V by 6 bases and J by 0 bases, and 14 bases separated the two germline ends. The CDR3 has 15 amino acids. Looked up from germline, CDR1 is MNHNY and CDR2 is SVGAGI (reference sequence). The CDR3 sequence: CASSSLRFVNTEAFF. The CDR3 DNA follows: TGTGCCAGCAGCAGCCTGAGGTTCGTGAACACTGAAGCTTTCTTT.

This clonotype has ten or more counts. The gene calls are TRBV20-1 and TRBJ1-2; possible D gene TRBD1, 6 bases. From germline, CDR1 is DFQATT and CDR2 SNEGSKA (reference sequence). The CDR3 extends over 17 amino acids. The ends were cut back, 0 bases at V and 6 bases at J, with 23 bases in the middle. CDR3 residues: CSARDRRFVGGSDGYTF. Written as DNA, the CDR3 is TGCAGTGCTAGAGATCGGCGATTCGTAGGGGGGAGTGATGGCTACACCTTC.

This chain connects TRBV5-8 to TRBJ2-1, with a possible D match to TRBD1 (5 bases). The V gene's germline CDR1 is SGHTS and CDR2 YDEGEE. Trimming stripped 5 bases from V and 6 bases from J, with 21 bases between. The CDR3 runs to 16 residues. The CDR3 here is CASRNHGQGILNEQFF. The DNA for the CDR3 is TGTGCCAGCAGGAACCACGGGCAGGGAATCCTCAATGAGCAGTTCTTC. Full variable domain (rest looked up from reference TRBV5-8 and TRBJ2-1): EAGVTQSPTHLIKTRGQQATLRCSPISGHTSVYWYQQALGLGLQFLLWYDEGEERNRGNFPPRFSGRQFPNYSSELNVNALELEDSALYLCASRNHGQGILNEQFFGPGTRLTVL.

The CDR3 protein is CASSNVSPMETQYF. CDR3 in DNA: TGTGCCAGCAGCAACGTCTCTCCAATGGAGACCCAGTACTTC. The chain carries TRBV21-1 and TRBJ2-5. TRBV21-1 is classified as a pseudogene. The length of the CDR3 is 14 residues.

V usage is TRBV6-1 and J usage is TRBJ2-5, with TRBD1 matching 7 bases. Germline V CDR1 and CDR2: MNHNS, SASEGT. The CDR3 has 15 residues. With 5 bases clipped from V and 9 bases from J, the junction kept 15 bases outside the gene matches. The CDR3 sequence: CASSLGGQASGAQYF. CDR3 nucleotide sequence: TGTGCCAGCAGTCTAGGAGGACAGGCGTCCGGGGCCCAGTACTTC.

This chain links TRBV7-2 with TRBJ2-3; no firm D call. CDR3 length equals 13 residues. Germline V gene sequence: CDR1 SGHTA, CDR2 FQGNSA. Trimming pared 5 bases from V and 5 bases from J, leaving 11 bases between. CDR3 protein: CASSLYWGDTQYF. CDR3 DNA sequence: TGTGCCAGCAGCCTATACTGGGGAGATACGCAGTATTTT. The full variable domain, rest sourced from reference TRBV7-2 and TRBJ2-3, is GAGVSQSPSNKVTEKGKDVELRCDPISGHTALYWYRQSLGQGLEFLIYFQGNSAPDKSGLPSDRFSAERTGGSVSTLTIQRTQQEDSAVYLCASSLYWGDTQYFGPGTRLTVL.

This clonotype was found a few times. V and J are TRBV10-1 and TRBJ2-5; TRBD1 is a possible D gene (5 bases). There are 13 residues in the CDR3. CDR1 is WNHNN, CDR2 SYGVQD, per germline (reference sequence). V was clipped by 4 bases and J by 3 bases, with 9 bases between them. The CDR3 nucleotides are TGCGCCAGCAGTGGGACACTAAAAGAGACCCAGTACTTC. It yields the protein CASSGTLKETQYF.

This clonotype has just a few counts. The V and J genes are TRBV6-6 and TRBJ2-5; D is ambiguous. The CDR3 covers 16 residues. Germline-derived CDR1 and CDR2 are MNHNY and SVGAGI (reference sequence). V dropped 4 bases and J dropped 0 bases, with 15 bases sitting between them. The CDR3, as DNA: TGTGCCAGCAGTTCCGGGTATTCCTATTACCAAGAGACCCAGTACTTC. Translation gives CASSSGYSYYQETQYF.

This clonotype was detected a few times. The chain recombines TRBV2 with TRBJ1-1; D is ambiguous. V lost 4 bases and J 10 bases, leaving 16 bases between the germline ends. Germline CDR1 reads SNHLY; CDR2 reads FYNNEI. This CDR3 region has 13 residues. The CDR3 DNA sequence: TGTGCCAGCAGTGTTCCGGGAAGTGTGGGAGCTTTCTTT. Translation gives CASSVPGSVGAFF.

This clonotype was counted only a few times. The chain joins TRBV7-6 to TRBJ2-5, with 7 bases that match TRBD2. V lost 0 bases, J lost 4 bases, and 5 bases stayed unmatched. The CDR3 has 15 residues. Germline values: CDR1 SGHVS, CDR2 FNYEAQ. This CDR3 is CASSLAGGEGETQYF. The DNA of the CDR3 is TGTGCCAGCAGCTTAGCTGGCGGGGAGGGAGAGACCCAGTACTTC.

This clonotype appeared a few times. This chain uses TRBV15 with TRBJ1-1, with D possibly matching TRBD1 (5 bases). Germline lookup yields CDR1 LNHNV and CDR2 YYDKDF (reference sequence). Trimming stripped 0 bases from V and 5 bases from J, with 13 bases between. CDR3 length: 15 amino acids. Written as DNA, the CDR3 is TGTGCCACCAGCAGAGATCTGCGGCAGGGTACTGAAGCTTTCTTT. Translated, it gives CATSRDLRQGTEAFF. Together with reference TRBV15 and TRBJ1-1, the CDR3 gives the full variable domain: DAMVIQNPRYQVTQFGKPVTLSCSQTLNHNVMYWYQQKSSQAPKLLFHYYDKDFNNEADTPDNFQSRRPNTSFCFLDIRSPGLGDTAMYLCATSRDLRQGTEAFFGQGTRLTVV.

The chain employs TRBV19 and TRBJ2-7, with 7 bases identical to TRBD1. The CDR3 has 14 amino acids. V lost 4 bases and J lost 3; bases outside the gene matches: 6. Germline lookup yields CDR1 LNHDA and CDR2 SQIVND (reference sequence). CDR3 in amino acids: CASSTGTENYEQYF. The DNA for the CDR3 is TGTGCCAGTAGTACTGGGACAGAAAACTACGAGCAGTACTTC.

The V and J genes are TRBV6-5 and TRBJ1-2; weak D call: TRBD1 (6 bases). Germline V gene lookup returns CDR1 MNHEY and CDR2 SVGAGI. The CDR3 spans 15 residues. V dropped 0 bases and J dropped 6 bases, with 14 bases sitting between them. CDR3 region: CASSYSEGGANGYTF. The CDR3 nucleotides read TGTGCCAGCAGTTACTCCGAGGGGGGCGCGAATGGCTACACCTTC.

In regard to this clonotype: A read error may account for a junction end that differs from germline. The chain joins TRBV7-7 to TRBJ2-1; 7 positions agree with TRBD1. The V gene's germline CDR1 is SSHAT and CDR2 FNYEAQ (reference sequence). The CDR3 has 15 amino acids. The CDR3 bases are TGTGCTAGCAGCTTCCAACAGGGGCCAGGGGGTGAGCAGTTCTTC. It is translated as CASSFQQGPGGEQFF.

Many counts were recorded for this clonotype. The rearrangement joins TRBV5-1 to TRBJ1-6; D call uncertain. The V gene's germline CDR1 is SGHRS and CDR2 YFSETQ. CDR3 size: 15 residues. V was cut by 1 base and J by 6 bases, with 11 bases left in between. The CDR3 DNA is TGCGCCAGCAGCTTGACGGTCAGCAGTAATTCACCCCTCCACTTT. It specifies CASSLTVSSNSPLHF.

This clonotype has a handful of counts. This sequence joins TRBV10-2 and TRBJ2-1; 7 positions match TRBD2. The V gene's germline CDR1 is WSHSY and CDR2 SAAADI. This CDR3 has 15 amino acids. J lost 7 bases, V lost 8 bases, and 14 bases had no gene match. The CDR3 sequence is CASAPSALATNEQFF. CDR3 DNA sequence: TGCGCCAGCGCCCCCTCTGCACTAGCGACTAATGAGCAGTTCTTC.

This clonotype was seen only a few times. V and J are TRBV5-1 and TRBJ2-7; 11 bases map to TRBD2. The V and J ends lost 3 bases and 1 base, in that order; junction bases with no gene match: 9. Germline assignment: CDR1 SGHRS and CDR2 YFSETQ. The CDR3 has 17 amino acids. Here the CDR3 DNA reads TGCGCCAGCAGCTGGGGGACTAGCGGAGTCTGGTCCTACGAGCAGTACTTC. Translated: CASSWGTSGVWSYEQYF.

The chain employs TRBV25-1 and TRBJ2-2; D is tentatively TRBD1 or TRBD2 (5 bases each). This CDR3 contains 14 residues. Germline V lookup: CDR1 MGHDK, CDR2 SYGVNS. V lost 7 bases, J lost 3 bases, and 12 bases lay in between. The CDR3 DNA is TGTGCCAGCACGGGACCGGCGGACACCGGGGAGCTGTTTTTT. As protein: CASTGPADTGELFF.